What follows describes a single T cell receptor beta chain. The data stem from a study of cytomegalovirus exposure and HLA in healthy donors. Germline V gene lookup returns CDR1 MDHEN and CDR2 SYDVKM. The V gene end was trimmed by 3 bases and the J gene end by 4 bases; junction bases not matched to a gene: 10. This CDR3 spans 16 amino acids. TCRdb's table, derived via immunoSEQ multiplex PCR, lists solely in-frame clones and lacks some. Counted here are approximately 200,000 clones, about nine tenths occurring once; the ten biggest clones make up approximately 1%. This TCR came from a young woman in good health and CMV-seronegative. The sequenced sample consisted of PBMCs. V gene TRBV28 combines with J gene TRBJ1-2; 8 bases fit TRBD1. The CDR3 nucleotides read TGTGCCAGCAGTTTGGGGCAGGGGGCATGGGGCTATGGCTACACCTTC. It encodes CASSLGQGAWGYGYTF.